These 19 T cell receptor beta chains were sequenced from one sample in a study of T cell responses to AZD1222 COVID-19 vaccine. The data were produced by immunoSEQ multiplex PCR, yet TCRdb's version contains in-frame clones alone and is incomplete. The sample holds fewer than 200,000 clones, roughly 88% seen once. The specimen was peripheral blood, collected 28 days after the second AZD1222 dose. The receptors shown here come from an adult who received the AZD1222 COVID-19 vaccine.

The V gene is TRBV27, the J gene TRBJ2-1; 10 nucleotides match TRBD1. The CDR3 is 15 amino acids. Germline assignment: CDR1 MNHEY and CDR2 SMNVEV (reference sequence). Losses at the gene ends were 6 bases for V and 7 bases for J; bases not matched to a gene: 9. CDR3 DNA sequence: TGTGCCAGCAGAGTCGGACAGGGGGATAGGAATGAGCAGTTCTTC. This sequence encodes CASRVGQGDRNEQFF.

This chain links TRBV9 with TRBJ2-2; the match to TRBD2 covers 8 bases. Trimming cost V 4 bases and J 5 bases; bases outside gene matches: 4. This CDR3 has 14 amino acids. Germline V CDR1 and CDR2: SGDLS, YYNGEE. The CDR3: CASSPSGGTGELFF. CDR3 DNA: TGTGCCAGCAGCCCCTCGGGGGGGACCGGGGAGCTGTTTTTT.

This chain uses TRBV12-3 or TRBV12-4 with TRBJ1-2; no definite D call. The CDR3 sequence is 13 residues long. Trimming took 6 bases from V and 7 from J, leaving 15 bases between them. CDR3 DNA sequence: TGTGCCAGCAGCCTCCTGGTCCTCGGTGGCTACACCTTC. Translating gives CASSLLVLGGYTF.

V usage is TRBV6-1 and J usage is TRBJ1-2; 7 nucleotides line up with TRBD1. Losses at the gene ends were 3 bases for V and 7 bases for J; bases not matched to a gene: 14. The length of the CDR3 is 16 residues. Germline loops: CDR1 MNHNS, CDR2 SASEGT. This CDR3 reads CASSETRGSPGGGYTF. The CDR3 nucleotides read TGTGCCAGCAGTGAGACCAGGGGGTCTCCGGGAGGTGGCTACACCTTC.

The V call is TRBV23-1, the J call TRBJ2-5; 13 nucleotides match TRBD2. TRBV23-1 is an open reading frame, and its role is uncertain. V dropped 4 bases and J dropped 5; count of bases not matched to a gene: 7. This CDR3 has 16 amino acids. The CDR3 bases are TGCGCCAGCAGTCCTCGGACTAGCGGGGGTATGGAGACCCAGTACTTC. Translated: CASSPRTSGGMETQYF.

This chain links TRBV9 with TRBJ2-3; the match to TRBD2 covers 8 bases. Germline V gene sequence: CDR1 SGDLS, CDR2 YYNGEE. The CDR3 consists of 15 residues. The V gene end was trimmed by 3 bases and the J gene end by 3 bases; junction bases not matched to a gene: 6. Written as DNA, the CDR3 is TGTGCCAGCAGCGCCGAGCGGGGGATGACAGATACGCAGTATTTT. This codes for CASSAERGMTDTQYF. Full variable domain (rest looked up from reference TRBV9 and TRBJ2-3): DSGVTQTPKHLITATGQRVTLRCSPRSGDLSVYWYQQSLDQGLQFLIQYYNGEERAKGNILERFSAQQFPDLHSELNLSSLELGDSALYFCASSAERGMTDTQYFGPGTRLTVL.

This chain connects TRBV18 to TRBJ2-1; the D call may be TRBD1 or TRBD2 (5 bases each). CDR1 KGHSH and CDR2 LQKENI come from the germline V gene. This CDR3 comprises 15 residues. V was shortened by 4 bases and J by 6 bases, with 16 bases between the two germline ends. This CDR3 reads CASSLYSGGVNEQFF. The CDR3 nucleotides read TGTGCCAGCTCACTTTATTCTGGGGGAGTCAATGAGCAGTTCTTC.

This clone appeared a single time. This chain connects TRBV7-3 to TRBJ2-3; a weak D match, TRBD2 (6 bases). Trimming pared 5 bases from V and 4 bases from J, leaving 19 bases between. The CDR3 runs to 16 residues. Germline V gene sequence: CDR1 SGHTA, CDR2 FQGTGA. The CDR3 DNA sequence: TGTGCCAGCAGCAGAGATAGCGGCCCAACCTCAGATACGCAGTATTTT. As protein: CASSRDSGPTSDTQYF. Full variable domain (outside the CDR3, taken from reference TRBV7-3 and TRBJ2-3): GAGVSQTPSNKVTEKGKYVELRCDPISGHTALYWYRQSLGQGPEFLIYFQGTGAADDSGLPNDRFFAVRPEGSVSTLKIQRTERGDSAVYLCASSRDSGPTSDTQYFGPGTRLTVL.

J is TRBJ2-1 and V is TRBV18; a weak D match, TRBD2 (7 bases). The CDR3 contains 16 residues. Trimming took 2 bases from V and 7 from J, leaving 18 bases between them. CDR1 and CDR2 from the germline V gene are KGHSH and LQKENI. CDR3 DNA sequence: TGTGCCAGCTCACCAATAAATCCGGGGGGCCAGAATGAGCAGTTCTTC. Translation: CASSPINPGGQNEQFF.

The chain joins TRBV7-2 to TRBJ1-1; weak D call: TRBD1 (5 bases). Between the trimmed V and J ends, which lost 0 bases and 6 bases, there was a span of 8 bases. The CDR3 covers 13 residues. Germline V gene data show CDR1 as SGHTA and CDR2 as FQGNSA. The chain's CDR3 is CASSLARGSEAFF. CDR3 nucleotide sequence: TGTGCCAGCAGCTTAGCCCGGGGCTCTGAAGCTTTCTTT.

The chain recombines TRBV3-1 (or the pseudogene TRBV3-2) with TRBJ1-6, with TRBD1 matching over 8 bases. Trimming took 2 bases from V and 9 from J; bases not matched to a gene: 3. The CDR3 length is 14 residues. CDR1 and CDR2 from the germline V gene are LGHDT and YNNKEL (reference sequence). The CDR3 spells CASSQYTGGSPLHF. The CDR3 DNA follows: TGTGCCAGCAGCCAATACACAGGGGGTTCACCCCTCCACTTT.

The rearrangement links TRBV19 to TRBJ2-3; tentative D call: TRBD2 (5 bases). This CDR3 is 14 amino acids long. CDR1 is LNHDA, CDR2 SQIVND, per germline (reference sequence). V lost 5 bases and J lost 6, with 15 bases in between. The CDR3 DNA is TGTGCCAGTAGTCAGGACTTTAGTCTTGATACGCAGTATTTT. Translation: CASSQDFSLDTQYF. Filled out from reference TRBV19 and TRBJ2-3, the complete variable domain reads DGGITQSPKYLFRKEGQNVTLSCEQNLNHDAMYWYRQDPGQGLRLIYYSQIVNDFQKGDIAEGYSVSREKKESFPLTVTSAQKNPTAFYLCASSQDFSLDTQYFGPGTRLTVL.

The rearrangement uses TRBV6-1 and TRBJ2-7; 7 bases fit TRBD1. The CDR3 has 16 residues. The germline V gene encodes CDR1 MNHNS and CDR2 SASEGT. Unmatched junction bases numbered 16, after V lost 4 bases and J lost 7 bases. CDR3 region: CASSARRGDRAGEQYF. CDR3 sequence (DNA): TGTGCCAGCAGTGCTAGACGGGGAGACAGGGCTGGTGAGCAGTACTTC.

The chain couples TRBV10-3 to TRBJ2-7, with D possibly being TRBD2 (5 bases). V lost 5 bases and J lost 2, with 16 bases in between. Germline values: CDR1 ENHRY, CDR2 SYGVKD. This CDR3 is built from 15 residues. DNA of the CDR3: TGTGCCATCAGTAGTTCGGGCGGAGGCACCTACGAGCAGTACTTC. Its protein product is CAISSSGGGTYEQYF.

V gene TRBV11-2 combines with J gene TRBJ1-5; 12 nucleotides match TRBD1. Trimming took 4 bases from V and 3 from J; bases not matched to a gene: 7. This CDR3 is 17 amino acids long. Germline V gene sequence: CDR1 SGHAT, CDR2 FQNNGV. The CDR3, as DNA: TGTGCCAGCAGCTCAGGGGGGACAGGGGGCTTCAATCAGCCCCAGCATTTT. Its translation: CASSSGGTGGFNQPQHF.

V and J are TRBV4-3 and TRBJ1-5, with TRBD1 as a possible D gene (5 bases). V shed 0 bases and J shed 10 bases, with 10 bases lying between them. CDR1 LGHNA and CDR2 YSLEER come from the germline V gene. The CDR3 extends over 13 amino acids. The CDR3 protein is CASSQELGTPQHF. The DNA for the CDR3 is TGCGCCAGCAGCCAAGAGTTGGGGACCCCCCAGCATTTT.

V and J are TRBV5-1 and TRBJ2-3; 10 bases map to TRBD2. With V trimmed by 2 bases and J by 5 bases, 2 bases remained unmatched. The CDR3 loop spans 14 amino acids. Germline V CDR1 and CDR2: SGHRS, YFSETQ. CDR3 bases: TGCGCCAGCAGCTTCGAGCGGGGGGGAGATACGCAGTATTTT. Residues: CASSFERGGDTQYF.

V and J are TRBV6-5 and TRBJ2-1; 10 nucleotides line up with TRBD1. Germline V gene sequence: CDR1 MNHEY, CDR2 SVGAGI. The junction had 6 bases not matched to a gene; V was cut back by 6 bases and J by 7 bases. The CDR3 loop spans 14 amino acids. CDR3 nucleotides: TGTGCCAGCAGGGGGACAGGGGTAGTAAATGAGCAGTTCTTC. Its translation is CASRGTGVVNEQFF.

CDR3 loop: CASSFNYGYTF. The CDR3 nucleotides are TGTGCCAGCAGCTTTAACTATGGCTACACCTTC. The rearrangement uses TRBV5-4 and TRBJ1-2; D is unresolved. Germline V gene sequence: CDR1 SGHNT, CDR2 YYREEE (reference sequence). This CDR3 has 11 amino acids. Trimming stripped 2 bases from V and 1 base from J, with 0 bases between.